This record covers a single T cell receptor (beta chain). Its antigen is currently unknown. The source of the sample is a study of CXCR3-negative and CXCR3-positive naive CD8 T cells. Study findings and constraints: Each naive subset displayed comparably high diversity, whereas memory CD8+ cells displayed much lower diversity. Upon cryopreservation, CXCR3 expression partially decreased, and most assays used fresh PBMCs.

The CDR3 is made up of 12 amino acids. Germline CDR1 and CDR2: SGHRS and YFSETQ. UMI labels and 5' RACE were used to prepare the TRB cDNA libraries. One entry per CDR3 protein, without DNA, is what TCRdb gives after re-calling the 5' RACE reads. The sample data list about 57,000 distinct CDR3 sequences. Material: memory CD8+ T cells from blood. The chain recombines TRBV5-1 with TRBJ1-1. This receptor was obtained from a human donor in good health. Some clones in this sample may be carry-over from other donors' samples. The CDR3 sequence: CASYTMGTEAFF.